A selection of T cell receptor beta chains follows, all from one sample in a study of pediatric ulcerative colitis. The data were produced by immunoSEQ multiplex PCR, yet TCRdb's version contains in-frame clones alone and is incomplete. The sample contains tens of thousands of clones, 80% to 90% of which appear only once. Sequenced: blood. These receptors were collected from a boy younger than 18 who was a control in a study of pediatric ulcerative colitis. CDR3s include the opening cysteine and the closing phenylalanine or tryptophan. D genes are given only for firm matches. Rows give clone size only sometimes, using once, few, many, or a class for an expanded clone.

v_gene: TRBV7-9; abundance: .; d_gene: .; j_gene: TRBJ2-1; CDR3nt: TGTGCCAGCAGCCCCCTGACGGGGGCAAAAGGGGGTTACAATGAGCAGTTCTTC; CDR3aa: CASSPLTGAKGGYNEQFF
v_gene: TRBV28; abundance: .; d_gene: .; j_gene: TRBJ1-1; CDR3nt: TGTGCCAGCAGTTTGTCGACATGGAACACTGAAGCTTTCTTT; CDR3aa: CASSLSTWNTEAFF
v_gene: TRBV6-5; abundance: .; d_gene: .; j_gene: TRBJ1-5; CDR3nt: TGTGCCACCTGGGATCAGCCCCAGCATTTT; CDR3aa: CATWDQPQHF
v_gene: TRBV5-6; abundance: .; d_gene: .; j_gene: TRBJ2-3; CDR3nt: TGTGCCAGCAGCACAACTCGGGGGACAGATACGCAGTATTTT; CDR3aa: CASSTTRGTDTQYF
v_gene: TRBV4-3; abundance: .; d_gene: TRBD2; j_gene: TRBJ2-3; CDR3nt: TGCGCCAGCAGCCAAGCGTCCCGGCGGGGGGGCCGAGATACGCAGTATTTT; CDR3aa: CASSQASRRGGRDTQYF
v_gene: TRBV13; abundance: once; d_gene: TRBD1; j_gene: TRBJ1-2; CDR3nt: TGTGCCAGCAGCTCCCGACAGGGGCAAAGGGGCTACACCTTC; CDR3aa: CASSSRQGQRGYTF
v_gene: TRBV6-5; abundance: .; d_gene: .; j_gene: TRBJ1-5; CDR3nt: TGTGCCAGCAGATCTGGCAATCAGCCCCAGCATTTT; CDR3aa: CASRSGNQPQHF
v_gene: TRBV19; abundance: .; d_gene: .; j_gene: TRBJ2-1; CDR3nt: TGTGCCAGTAGTATTTCTAGCGCCATTGAGCAGTTCTTC; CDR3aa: CASSISSAIEQFF
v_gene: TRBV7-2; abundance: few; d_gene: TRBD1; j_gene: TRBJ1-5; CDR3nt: TGTGCCAGCAGCCTAACAGGGGGCAATCAGCCCCAGCATTTT; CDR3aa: CASSLTGGNQPQHF
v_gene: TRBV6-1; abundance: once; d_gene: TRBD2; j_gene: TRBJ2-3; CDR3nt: TGTGCCAGCAGTGCTCGGGGGGGAGCAGATACGCAGTATTTT; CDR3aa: CASSARGGADTQYF
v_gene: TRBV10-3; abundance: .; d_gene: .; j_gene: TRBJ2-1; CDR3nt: TGTGCCACCGAAGCGGGACAGGCCAATGAGCAGTTCTTC; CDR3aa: CATEAGQANEQFF
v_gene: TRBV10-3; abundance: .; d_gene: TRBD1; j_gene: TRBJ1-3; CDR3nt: TGTGCCATCAGGCCGGGACAGGGAGGTGGGGGTTCTGGAAACACCATATATTTT; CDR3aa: CAIRPGQGGGGSGNTIYF
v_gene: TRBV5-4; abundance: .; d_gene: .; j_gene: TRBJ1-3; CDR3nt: TGTGCCAGCAGCCTAGGTGGAAACACCATATATTTT; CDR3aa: CASSLGGNTIYF
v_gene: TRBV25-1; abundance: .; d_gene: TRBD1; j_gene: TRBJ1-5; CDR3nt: TGTGCCAGCAGTCAGGGGGACGGTAGCAATCAGCCCCAGCATTTT; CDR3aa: CASSQGDGSNQPQHF
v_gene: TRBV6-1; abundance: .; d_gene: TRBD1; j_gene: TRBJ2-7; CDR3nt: TGTGCCAGCAGTGCAACCGGGACAGGGCCCTACGAGCAGTACTTC; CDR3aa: CASSATGTGPYEQYF
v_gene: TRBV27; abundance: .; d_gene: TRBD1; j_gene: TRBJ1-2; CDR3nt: TGTGCCAGCAGTTTATCGGACAGGTACCCCTATGGCTACACCTTC; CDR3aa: CASSLSDRYPYGYTF
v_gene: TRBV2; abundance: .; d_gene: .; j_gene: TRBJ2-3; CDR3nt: TGTGCCAGCACCGGCCCAGGAGGGGGCGCGATCGAGGGGCAGTATTTT; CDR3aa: CASTGPGGGAIEGQYF
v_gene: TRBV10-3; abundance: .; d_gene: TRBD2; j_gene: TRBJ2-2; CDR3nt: TGTGCCATCAGTGAGCCAGGACTAGCGGGAGTTGACACCGGGGAGCTGTTTTTT; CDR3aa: CAISEPGLAGVDTGELFF
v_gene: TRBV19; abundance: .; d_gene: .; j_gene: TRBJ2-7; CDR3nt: TGTGCCAGTAGTATTGACTCGTGGGCCTACGAGCAGTACTTC; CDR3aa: CASSIDSWAYEQYF
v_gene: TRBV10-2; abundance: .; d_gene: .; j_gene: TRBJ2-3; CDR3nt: TGCGCCAGCAGTGAGTCTCGGGAGAGCACAGATACGCAGTATTTT; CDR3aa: CASSESRESTDTQYF
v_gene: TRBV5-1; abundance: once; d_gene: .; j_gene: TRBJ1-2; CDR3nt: TGCGCCAGCAGCTTCTTAGGGGACTCCTATGGCTACACCTTC; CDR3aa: CASSFLGDSYGYTF
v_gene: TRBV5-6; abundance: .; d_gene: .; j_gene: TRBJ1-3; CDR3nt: TGTGCCAGCAGCTTGTTGTCTAGCTCTGGAAACACCATATATTTT; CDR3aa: CASSLLSSSGNTIYF
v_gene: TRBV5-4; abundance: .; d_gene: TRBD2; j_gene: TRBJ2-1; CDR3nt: TGTGCCAGCAGCTTGGAGACTAGCGGGAGGGACAATGAGCAGTTCTTC; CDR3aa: CASSLETSGRDNEQFF